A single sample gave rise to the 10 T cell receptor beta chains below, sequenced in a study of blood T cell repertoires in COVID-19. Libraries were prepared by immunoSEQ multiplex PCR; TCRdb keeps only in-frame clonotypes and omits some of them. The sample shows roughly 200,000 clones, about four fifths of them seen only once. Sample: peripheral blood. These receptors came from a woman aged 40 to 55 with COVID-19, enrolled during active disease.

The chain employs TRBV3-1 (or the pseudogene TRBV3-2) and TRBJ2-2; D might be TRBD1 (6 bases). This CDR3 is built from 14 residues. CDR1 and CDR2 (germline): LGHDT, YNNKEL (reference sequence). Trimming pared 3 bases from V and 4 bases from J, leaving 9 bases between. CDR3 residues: CASSQGAGTGELFF. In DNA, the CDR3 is TGTGCCAGCAGCCAGGGGGCCGGCACCGGGGAGCTGTTTTTT.

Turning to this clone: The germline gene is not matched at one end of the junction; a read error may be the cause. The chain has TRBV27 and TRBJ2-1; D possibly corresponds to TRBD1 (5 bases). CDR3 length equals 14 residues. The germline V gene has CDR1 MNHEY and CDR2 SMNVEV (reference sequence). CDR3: CASSLQGSFNEQFF. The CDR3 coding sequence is TGTGCCAGCAGTTTGCAGGGCTCCTTCAATGAGCAGTTCTTC.

For the CDR3, the DNA is TGTGCCAGCAGCCACCTAGGGGGACCTGAAGCTTTCTTT. This codes for CASSHLGGPEAFF. This chain links TRBV3-1 (or the pseudogene TRBV3-2) with TRBJ1-1; TRBD1 might be the D (6 bases). The germline CDR1 and CDR2 sequences are LGHDT and YNNKEL (reference sequence). V shed 3 bases and J shed 6 bases, with 11 bases lying between them. The CDR3 loop spans 13 amino acids.

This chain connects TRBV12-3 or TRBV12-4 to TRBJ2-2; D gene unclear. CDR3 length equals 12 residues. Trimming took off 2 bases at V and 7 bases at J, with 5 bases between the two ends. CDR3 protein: CASSLSDGELFF. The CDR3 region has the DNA TGTGCCAGCAGTTTATCAGACGGGGAGCTGTTTTTT.

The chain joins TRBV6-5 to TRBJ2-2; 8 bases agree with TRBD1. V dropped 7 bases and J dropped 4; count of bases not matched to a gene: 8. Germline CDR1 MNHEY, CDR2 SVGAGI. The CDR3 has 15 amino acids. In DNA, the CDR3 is TGTGCCAGCACTCGACAGGGGTTTGGCACCGGGGAGCTGTTTTTT. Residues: CASTRQGFGTGELFF.

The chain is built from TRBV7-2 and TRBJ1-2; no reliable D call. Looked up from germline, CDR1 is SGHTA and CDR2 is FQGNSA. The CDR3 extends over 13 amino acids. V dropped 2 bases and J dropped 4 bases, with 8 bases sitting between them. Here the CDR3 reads CASSLTGSYGYTF. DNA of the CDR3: TGTGCCAGCAGCTTAACCGGGAGCTATGGCTACACCTTC.

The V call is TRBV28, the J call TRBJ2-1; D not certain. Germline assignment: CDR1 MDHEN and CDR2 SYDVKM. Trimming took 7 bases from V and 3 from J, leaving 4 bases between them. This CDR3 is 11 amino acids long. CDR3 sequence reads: CASTGYNEQFF. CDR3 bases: TGTGCCAGCACCGGCTACAATGAGCAGTTCTTC.

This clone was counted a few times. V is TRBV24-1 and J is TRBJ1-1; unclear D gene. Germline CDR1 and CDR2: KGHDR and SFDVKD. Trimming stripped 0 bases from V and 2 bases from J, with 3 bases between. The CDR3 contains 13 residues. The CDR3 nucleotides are TGTGCCACCAGTGATTTGCCAAACACTGAAGCTTTCTTT. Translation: CATSDLPNTEAFF.

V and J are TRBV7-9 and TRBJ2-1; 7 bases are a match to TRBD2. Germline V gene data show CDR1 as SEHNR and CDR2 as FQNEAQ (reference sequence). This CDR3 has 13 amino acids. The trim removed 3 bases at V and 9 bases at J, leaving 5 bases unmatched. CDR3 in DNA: TGTGCCAGCAGCTTCGATTGGGAGGGTGAGCAGTTCTTC. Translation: CASSFDWEGEQFF.

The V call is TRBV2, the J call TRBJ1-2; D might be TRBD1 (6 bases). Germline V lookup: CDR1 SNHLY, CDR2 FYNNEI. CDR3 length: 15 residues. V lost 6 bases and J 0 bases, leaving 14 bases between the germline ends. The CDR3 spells CASRGYRVSNYGYTF. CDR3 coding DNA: TGTGCCAGCAGAGGTTACAGGGTATCTAACTATGGCTACACCTTC.